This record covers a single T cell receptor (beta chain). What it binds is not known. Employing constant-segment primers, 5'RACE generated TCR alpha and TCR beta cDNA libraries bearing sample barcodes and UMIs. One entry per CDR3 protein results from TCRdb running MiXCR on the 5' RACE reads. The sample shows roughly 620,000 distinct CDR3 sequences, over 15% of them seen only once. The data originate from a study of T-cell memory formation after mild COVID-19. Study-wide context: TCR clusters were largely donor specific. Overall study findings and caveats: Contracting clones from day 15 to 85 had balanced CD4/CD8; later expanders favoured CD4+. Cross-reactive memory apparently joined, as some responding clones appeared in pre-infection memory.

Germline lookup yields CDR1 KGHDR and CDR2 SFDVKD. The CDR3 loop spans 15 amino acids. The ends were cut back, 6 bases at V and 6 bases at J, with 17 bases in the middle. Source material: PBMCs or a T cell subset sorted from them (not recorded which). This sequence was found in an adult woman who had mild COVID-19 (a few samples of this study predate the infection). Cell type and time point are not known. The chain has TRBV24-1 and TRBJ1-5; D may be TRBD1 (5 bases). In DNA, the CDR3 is TGTGCCACCAGTTCGGGGCAGGGAGGTTCTCAGCCCCAGCATTTT. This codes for CATSSGQGGSQPQHF.